The source of this T cell receptor beta chain is a study of early T cells in non-severe SARS-CoV-2 infection. The study's findings and limits: Matching against VDJdb likely underestimated virus-specific expansions, favoring anti-spike CD8.

At least ten counts were recorded for this clonotype. Its antigen is not known. Individual cDNA molecules received unique molecular identifiers during library preparation. TCRdb re-analysed the 5' RACE reads in MiXCR, keeping a single row per CDR3 protein. The sample has around 57,000 distinct CDR3 sequences, 7% to 9% seen once. The junction had 10 bases not matched to a gene; V was cut back by 5 bases and J by 5 bases. This CDR3 has 15 residues. From germline, CDR1 is SGHTA and CDR2 FQGNSA. The sample comprised whole blood. The receptor's source is an adult who was a healthcare worker with PCR-confirmed SARS-CoV-2 infection or an uninfected control (not recorded which). The V gene is TRBV7-2, the J gene TRBJ2-7, with 9 bases fitting TRBD1. Written as DNA, the CDR3 is TGTGCCAGCAGCGTCGCCGGGACAGGGTATCACGAGCAGTACTTC. Amino acids: CASSVAGTGYHEQYF.